Listed here are 25 T cell receptor beta chains from one sample, sequenced in a study of control samples from healthy donors and cancer patients. Profiled with immunoSEQ multiplex PCR; TCRdb holds only in-frame clones, not every one. In the table there are 100,000 to 150,000 clones, around 87% of which are singletons. Sequencing was performed on blood. These receptors originate from a man in his forties in good health.

This chain links TRBV5-1 with TRBJ2-5; 9 positions agree with TRBD2. Per the germline V gene, CDR1 is SGHRS and CDR2 is YFSETQ. CDR3 size: 16 residues. V lost 0 bases, J lost 3 bases, and 6 bases stayed unmatched. CDR3 bases: TGCGCCAGCAGCTTGGTTGTGGCGGGGGGGAAAGAGACCCAGTACTTC. Amino acids: CASSLVVAGGKETQYF. Combining the CDR3 with reference TRBV5-1 and TRBJ2-5 gives the whole variable domain KAGVTQTPRYLIKTRGQQVTLSCSPISGHRSVSWYQQTPGQGLQFLFEYFSETQRNKGNFPGRFSGRQFSNSRSEMNVSTLELGDSALYLCASSLVVAGGKETQYFGPGTRLLVL.

This chain uses TRBV7-8 with TRBJ2-5; possibly TRBD1 or TRBD2 for D (5 bases each). CDR3 length: 15 residues. CDR1 is SGHVS and CDR2 is FQNEAQ in the germline V gene. Trimming pared 0 bases from V and 4 bases from J, leaving 12 bases between. The CDR3 DNA reads as TGTGCCAGCAGCTTAGCGGGGGTCGGGTTAGAGACCCAGTACTTC. This sequence encodes CASSLAGVGLETQYF.

The chain recombines TRBV25-1 with TRBJ1-6; D ambiguous. CDR1 and CDR2 (germline): MGHDK, SYGVNS. This CDR3 has 14 amino acids. With 8 bases removed from V and 10 bases from J, the gap between germline ends came to 18 bases. The CDR3 sequence is CASHNPGQESPLHF. CDR3 bases: TGTGCCAGCCACAACCCCGGGCAGGAGTCACCCCTCCACTTT.

The gene calls are TRBV6-4 and TRBJ1-2; D remains ambiguous. This CDR3 has 12 residues. Germline CDR1 reads MRHNA; CDR2 reads SNTAGT. V gave up 0 bases and J gave up 8 bases, with 7 bases separating them. The CDR3 sequence: CASSDSGVGYTF. For the CDR3, the DNA is TGTGCCAGCAGTGACTCCGGAGTCGGCTACACCTTC.

V is TRBV11-2 and J is TRBJ2-1; possibly TRBD2 for D (6 bases). Germline V gives CDR1 SGHAT, CDR2 FQNNGV. The V end lost 1 base, the J end lost 4 bases, and 8 bases lay between the germline ends. The CDR3 length is 14 residues. This CDR3 is CASSLAGTYNEQFF. In DNA form, the CDR3 reads TGTGCCAGCAGCTTAGCCGGGACTTACAATGAGCAGTTCTTC. The full variable domain, completed using reference TRBV11-2 and TRBJ2-1, is EAGVAQSPRYKIIEKRQSVAFWCNPISGHATLYWYQQILGQGPKLLIQFQNNGVVDDSQLPKDRFSAERLKGVDSTLKIQPAKLEDSAVYLCASSLAGTYNEQFFGPGTRLTVL.

In this sample, this clone turned up once. The chain joins TRBV30 to TRBJ1-2, with a tentative D call TRBD1 (5 bases). Germline V gene sequence: CDR1 GTSNPN, CDR2 SVGIG (reference sequence). Deletions cut 7 bases from V and 3 bases from J, with 15 bases between. This CDR3 has 13 residues. CDR3 DNA sequence: TGTGCCTTCTCCGGCCAGGGCCACTATGGCTACACCTTC. Protein: CAFSGQGHYGYTF.

V and J are TRBV6-5 and TRBJ2-7; D not certain. V was clipped by 7 bases and J by 4 bases, with 17 bases between them. Germline V gene sequence: CDR1 MNHEY, CDR2 SVGAGI. The CDR3 is made up of 14 amino acids. This chain's CDR3 is CASTLHPGAYEQYF. CDR3 bases: TGTGCCAGCACCCTCCACCCAGGAGCTTACGAGCAGTACTTC.

A single count supports this clone. The rearrangement uses TRBV5-1 and TRBJ2-2, with D possibly being TRBD2 (5 bases). Germline lookup yields CDR1 SGHRS and CDR2 YFSETQ. The CDR3 is 19 residues long. V was cut by 1 base and J by 11 bases, with 30 bases left in between. CDR3 loop: CASSLTLRARFTYTIELFF. Here the CDR3 DNA reads TGCGCCAGCAGCTTGACCCTGCGGGCTCGCTTTACCTACACCATAGAGCTGTTTTTT. Together with reference TRBV5-1 and TRBJ2-2, the CDR3 gives the full variable domain: KAGVTQTPRYLIKTRGQQVTLSCSPISGHRSVSWYQQTPGQGLQFLFEYFSETQRNKGNFPGRFSGRQFSNSRSEMNVSTLELGDSALYLCASSLTLRARFTYTIELFFGEGSRLTVL.

DNA of the CDR3: TGTGCCAGTAGTATCCTCAGGGGGAATGGCTACACCTTC. Amino acid sequence: CASSILRGNGYTF. This chain connects TRBV19 to TRBJ1-2, with 7 bases identical to TRBD1. Germline CDR1 reads LNHDA; CDR2 reads SQIVND (reference sequence). CDR3 size: 13 residues. The V gene end was trimmed by 3 bases and the J gene end by 6 bases; junction bases not matched to a gene: 4.

This clone occurred once. This chain joins TRBV7-8 and TRBJ2-7, with a weak D call TRBD2 (5 bases). Germline V gene lookup returns CDR1 SGHVS and CDR2 FQNEAQ. The CDR3 length is 12 residues. V lost 5 bases and J lost 3, with 8 bases in between. The CDR3 DNA reads as TGTGCCAGCAGCCACGGGGACTACGAGCAGTACTTC. It yields the protein CASSHGDYEQYF. The whole variable domain, remainder taken from reference TRBV7-8 and TRBJ2-7, is GAGVSQSPRYKVAKRGQDVALRCDPISGHVSLFWYQQALGQGPEFLTYFQNEAQLDKSGLPSDRFFAERPEGSVSTLKIQRTQQEDSAVYLCASSHGDYEQYFGPGTRLTVT.

The chain carries TRBV10-2 and TRBJ2-7; 8 positions match TRBD2. The CDR3 is 15 residues long. Losses at the gene ends were 3 bases for V and 6 bases for J; bases not matched to a gene: 10. CDR1 is WSHSY and CDR2 is SAAADI in the germline V gene. In DNA, the CDR3 is TGCGCCAGCAGTGACCCAGGACTAGCCTCACGCGAGCAGTACTTC. It translates to CASSDPGLASREQYF.

The CDR3 sequence is CATGGQPYSGANVLTF. The DNA of the CDR3 is TGTGCCACGGGGGGACAGCCCTACTCTGGGGCCAACGTCCTGACTTTC. J is TRBJ2-6 and V is TRBV19; D is perhaps TRBD1 or TRBD2 (7 bases each). The CDR3 has 16 residues. Germline V gene data show CDR1 as LNHDA and CDR2 as SQIVND (reference sequence). V was trimmed by 10 bases and J by 0 bases, leaving 16 bases between them.

The V and J genes are TRBV27 and TRBJ2-7, with D perhaps given as TRBD1 or TRBD2 (5 bases each). This CDR3 has 14 amino acids. Germline lookup yields CDR1 MNHEY and CDR2 SMNVEV (reference sequence). Trimming left V 6 bases short and J 6 bases short, with 18 bases between. The CDR3 DNA is TGTGCCAGCAGCGCTCGGGGCACAGCACTCGAGCAGTACTTC. This sequence encodes CASSARGTALEQYF.

The chain couples TRBV27 to TRBJ2-7; the match to TRBD2 covers 8 bases. The CDR3 is 17 residues long. The germline gives CDR1 MNHEY, CDR2 SMNVEV (reference sequence). The V segment lost 0 bases and the J segment 0 bases; nucleotides outside the gene matches: 7. The CDR3 DNA reads TGTGCCAGCAGTTTATCGATCCCCAGCGGGGGCTCCTACGAGCAGTACTTC. Its protein is CASSLSIPSGGSYEQYF.

The chain joins TRBV5-1 to TRBJ1-5; 7 bases map to TRBD1. The V segment lost 4 bases and the J segment 1 base; nucleotides outside the gene matches: 8. The CDR3 covers 16 residues. Germline CDR1 SGHRS, CDR2 YFSETQ. DNA for the CDR3: TGCGCCAGCAGCCCCACAGGGGATAGGAGCAATCAGCCCCAGCATTTT. As protein: CASSPTGDRSNQPQHF.

This chain connects TRBV7-9 to TRBJ2-3, with 11 bases identical to TRBD2. Germline CDR1 SEHNR, CDR2 FQNEAQ (reference sequence). V dropped 3 bases and J dropped 6; count of bases not matched to a gene: 8. This CDR3 contains 16 residues. This CDR3 reads CASSFLAGGLLDTQYF. As DNA, the CDR3 is TGTGCCAGCAGCTTTCTAGCGGGGGGACTCTTGGATACGCAGTATTTT.

DNA of the CDR3: TGCAGCGTTGTGAGGACAGCCGACTCCTACGAGCAGTACTTC. This codes for CSVVRTADSYEQYF. This chain joins TRBV29-1 and TRBJ2-7; tentatively, D is TRBD1 (6 bases). V lost 4 bases to trimming and J lost 0 bases, with 13 bases between them. CDR3 length equals 14 residues. Germline CDR1 SQVTM, CDR2 ANQGSEA.

The genes are TRBV12-3 or TRBV12-4 and TRBJ1-2; D unclear. Trimming stripped 5 bases from V and 8 bases from J, with 15 bases between. The CDR3 has 13 residues. The CDR3 spells CASSPPHGFGYTF. The DNA for the CDR3 is TGTGCCAGCAGTCCCCCCCATGGGTTCGGCTACACCTTC.

This clone has just one count. The chain combines TRBV12-3 or TRBV12-4 with TRBJ1-4; D possibly corresponds to TRBD1 (5 bases). V lost 10 bases, J lost 3 bases, and 12 bases lay in between. There are 13 residues in the CDR3. The DNA for the CDR3 is TGTGCCACCCAGACAGATTCTAATGAAAAACTGTTTTTT. It translates to CATQTDSNEKLFF.

The rearrangement joins TRBV6-5 to TRBJ2-7; the match to TRBD1 covers 7 bases. V was pared by 4 bases and J by 6 bases, with 9 bases of the junction left unmatched. The CDR3 extends over 14 amino acids. CDR1 is MNHEY, CDR2 SVGAGI, per germline. CDR3 coding DNA: TGTGCCAGCAGTTTCCACAGGGGTTCGAGCGAGCAGTACTTC. This translates into CASSFHRGSSEQYF.

The V gene is TRBV29-1, the J gene TRBJ1-5, with no clear D. The CDR3 has 14 residues. The V gene's germline CDR1 is SQVTM and CDR2 ANQGSEA. Trimming left V 6 bases short and J 2 bases short, with 14 bases between. DNA for the CDR3: TGCAGCGTCTCGGGAAGGGCCGGCAATCAGCCCCAGCATTTT. Amino acids: CSVSGRAGNQPQHF.

This CDR3 reads CATSTGQGTEAFF. CDR3 nucleotide sequence: TGTGCCACCAGCACCGGACAGGGTACTGAAGCTTTCTTT. The chain uses TRBV15 and TRBJ1-1, with 8 bases that match TRBD1. J lost 5 bases, V lost 4 bases, and 3 bases had no gene match. The CDR3 runs 13 residues. Germline V CDR1 and CDR2: LNHNV, YYDKDF (reference sequence).

The gene calls are TRBV6-5 and TRBJ2-5, with TRBD2 matching 10 bases. V shed 5 bases and J 3 bases; nucleotides not matched to a gene: 6. Germline CDR1 is MNHEY and CDR2 is SVGAGI. The CDR3 is 15 residues long. The CDR3 sequence: CASSPAGGREETQYF. In nucleotides, the CDR3 is TGTGCCAGCAGTCCAGCGGGGGGGCGTGAAGAGACCCAGTACTTC.

The J gene is TRBJ2-3, the V gene TRBV4-3; 7 bases are a match to TRBD2. Germline values: CDR1 LGHNA, CDR2 YSLEER. Trimming at V came to 0 bases and at J to 6 bases, leaving 9 bases not matched to a gene. The CDR3 extends over 16 amino acids. As DNA, the CDR3 is TGCGCCAGCAGCCAAGATCGGGCAGGGAGGGTGGATACGCAGTATTTT. It translates to CASSQDRAGRVDTQYF.

The genes are TRBV9 and TRBJ1-2; no clear D gene. The CDR3 has 15 amino acids. V lost 3 bases and J 0 bases, leaving 12 bases between the germline ends. Per germline, CDR1 SGDLS and CDR2 YYNGEE. The CDR3 DNA reads as TGTGCCAGCAGCGGGTGGGGAATACCTAACTATGGCTACACCTTC. This gives the protein CASSGWGIPNYGYTF.